This T cell receptor (beta chain) was obtained from a study of cytomegalovirus exposure and HLA in healthy donors. Study-wide context: Within an early data release were about 85 million unique TCRs drawn from HLA-typed donors.

In the case of this clone: Antigen unknown.

Trimming pared 2 bases from V and 13 bases from J, leaving 21 bases between. This CDR3 spans 14 amino acids. The germline CDR1 and CDR2 sequences are SGHRS and YFSETQ. Primers for the PCR totalled 60 Vbeta and 13 Jbeta. Data came from immunoSEQ multiplex PCR; TCRdb stores just in-frame clones and leaves some out. This repertoire shows roughly 200,000 clones, around 86% found once; its top ten account for about 3%. Overall study findings and caveats: Analysis was performed later, and it showed HLA-associated TCR beta chains to be more clonally expanded than equally common others. Across HLA loci, a later analysis found differing TCR association rates, with DRB1 most and HLA-C fewest. A later analysis found most CMV-associated TCR beta chains apparently HLA-restricted.

The TCR comes from a woman aged 40 to 50 in good health and CMV-seronegative. The sequenced sample was PBMCs. The V call is TRBV5-1, the J call TRBJ1-1; D is possibly TRBD1 (5 bases). CDR3 coding DNA: TGCGCCAGCAGCTTCTCTGGAGGGGAACGATTAGTTTTCTTT. Its protein product is CASSFSGGERLVFF.